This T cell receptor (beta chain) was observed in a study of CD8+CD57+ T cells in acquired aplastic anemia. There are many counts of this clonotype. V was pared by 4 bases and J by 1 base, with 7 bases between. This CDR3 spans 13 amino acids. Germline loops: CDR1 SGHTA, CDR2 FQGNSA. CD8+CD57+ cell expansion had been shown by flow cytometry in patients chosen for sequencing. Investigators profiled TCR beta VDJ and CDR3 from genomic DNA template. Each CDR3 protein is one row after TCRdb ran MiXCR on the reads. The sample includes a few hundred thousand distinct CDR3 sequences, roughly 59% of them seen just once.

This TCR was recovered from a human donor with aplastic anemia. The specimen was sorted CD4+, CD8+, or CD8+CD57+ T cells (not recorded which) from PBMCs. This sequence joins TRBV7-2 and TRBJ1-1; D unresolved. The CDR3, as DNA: TGTGCCAGCAGCTATACAGAGAACACTGAAGCTTTCTTT. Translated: CASSYTENTEAFF.